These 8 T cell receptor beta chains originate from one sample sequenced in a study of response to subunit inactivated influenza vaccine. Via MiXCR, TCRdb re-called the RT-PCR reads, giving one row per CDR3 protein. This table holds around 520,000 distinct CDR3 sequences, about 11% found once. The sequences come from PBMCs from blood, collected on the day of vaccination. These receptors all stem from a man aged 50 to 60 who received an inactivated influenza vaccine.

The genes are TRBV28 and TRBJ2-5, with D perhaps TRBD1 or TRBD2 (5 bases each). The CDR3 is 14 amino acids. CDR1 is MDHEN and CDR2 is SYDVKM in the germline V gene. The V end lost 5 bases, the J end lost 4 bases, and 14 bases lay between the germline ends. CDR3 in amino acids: CASSLPGARETQYF. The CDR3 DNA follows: TGTGCCAGCAGTCTGCCCGGGGCCCGAGAGACCCAGTACTTC. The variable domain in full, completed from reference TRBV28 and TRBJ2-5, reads DVKVTQSSRYLVKRTGEKVFLECVQDMDHENMFWYRQDPGLGLRLIYFSYDVKMKEKGDIPEGYSVSREKKERFSLILESASTNQTSMYLCASSLPGARETQYFGPGTRLLVL.

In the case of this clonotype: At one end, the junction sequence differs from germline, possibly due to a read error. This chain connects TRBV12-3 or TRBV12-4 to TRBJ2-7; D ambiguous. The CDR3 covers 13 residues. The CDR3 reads CASSLALSQSRFF. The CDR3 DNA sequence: TGTGCCAGCAGTTTAGCGCTTAGCCAATCCCGTTTCTTC.

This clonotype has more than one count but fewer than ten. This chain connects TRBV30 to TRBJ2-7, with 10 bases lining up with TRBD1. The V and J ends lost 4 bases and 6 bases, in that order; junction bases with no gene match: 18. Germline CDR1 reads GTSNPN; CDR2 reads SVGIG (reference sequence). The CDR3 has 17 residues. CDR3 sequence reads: CAWNVGDRGRVGLEQYF. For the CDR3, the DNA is TGTGCCTGGAATGTAGGGGACAGGGGTCGCGTCGGGCTCGAGCAGTACTTC. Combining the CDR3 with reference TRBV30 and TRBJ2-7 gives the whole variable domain SQTIHQWPATLVQPVGSPLSLECTVEGTSNPNLYWYRQAAGRGLQLLFYSVGIGQISSEVPQNLSASRPQDRQFILSSKKLLLSDSGFYLCAWNVGDRGRVGLEQYFGPGTRLTVT.

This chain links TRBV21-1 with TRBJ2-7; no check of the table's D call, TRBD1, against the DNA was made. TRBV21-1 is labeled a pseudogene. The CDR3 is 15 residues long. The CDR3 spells CASSKAGDRDYEQYF. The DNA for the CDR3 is TGTGCCAGCAGCAAAGCAGGGGACAGGGACTACGAGCAGTACTTC.

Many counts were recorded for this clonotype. The CDR3 DNA follows: TGTGCCAGCAGTTATTCCGGGACGAGTGGCTCGACCCAGTACTTC. Its protein product is CASSYSGTSGSTQYF. The chain joins TRBV12-3 or TRBV12-4 to TRBJ2-5; possibly TRBD1 or TRBD2 for D (5 bases each). The CDR3 is 15 amino acids. The germline V and J ends were trimmed by 4 bases and 7 bases, with 19 bases remaining between them.

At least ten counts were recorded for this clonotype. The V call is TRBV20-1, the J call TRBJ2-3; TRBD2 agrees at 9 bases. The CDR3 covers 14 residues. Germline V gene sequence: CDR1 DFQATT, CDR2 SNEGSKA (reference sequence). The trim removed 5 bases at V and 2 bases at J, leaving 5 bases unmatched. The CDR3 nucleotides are TGCAGTGCTCGAGCGGGGGGCCCCACAGATACGCAGTATTTT. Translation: CSARAGGPTDTQYF.

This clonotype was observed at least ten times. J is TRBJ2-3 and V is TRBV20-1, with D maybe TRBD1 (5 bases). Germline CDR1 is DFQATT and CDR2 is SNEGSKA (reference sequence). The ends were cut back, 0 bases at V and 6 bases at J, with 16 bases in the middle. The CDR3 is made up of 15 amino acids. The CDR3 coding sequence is TGCAGTGCTAGAGATTACCAGGGAATGGGGGATACGCAGTATTTT. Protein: CSARDYQGMGDTQYF.

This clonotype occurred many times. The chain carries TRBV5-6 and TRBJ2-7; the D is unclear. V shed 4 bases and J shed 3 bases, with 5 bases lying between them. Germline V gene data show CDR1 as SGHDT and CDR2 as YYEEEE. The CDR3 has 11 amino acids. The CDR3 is CASSGHYEQYF. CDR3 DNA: TGTGCCAGCAGCGGCCACTACGAGCAGTACTTC.